The 14 T cell receptor beta chains below were found in one sample sequenced in a study of T cells in Graves' hyperthyroidism and ophthalmopathy. There were TCR beta CDR3 regions amplified from RNA transcripts. TCR CDR3 underwent first-round RT-PCR with the HTBI primer set. In TCRdb, the multiplex PCR reads were re-called with MiXCR into one record per CDR3 protein. The sample includes fewer than 700,000 distinct CDR3 sequences, roughly 17% of them seen just once. Sequencing used blood. The source is a woman in her thirties with Graves' hyperthyroidism.

The V and J genes are TRBV6-1 and TRBJ1-1; D is ambiguous. Germline CDR1 is MNHNS and CDR2 is SASEGT. V lost 4 bases, J lost 4 bases, and 4 bases lay in between. This CDR3 comprises 11 residues. The CDR3 spells CASSATTEAFF. In nucleotides, the CDR3 is TGTGCCAGCAGTGCTACCACTGAAGCTTTCTTT.

The V and J genes are TRBV5-4 and TRBJ2-7; D is possibly TRBD1 (5 bases). The length of the CDR3 is 14 residues. Trimming removed 1 base from V and 6 bases from J, with 14 bases in between. Germline lookup yields CDR1 SGHNT and CDR2 YYREEE (reference sequence). CDR3 in amino acids: CASSLSGASSEQYF. Written as DNA, the CDR3 is TGTGCCAGCAGCTTGAGTGGGGCGTCTAGCGAGCAGTACTTC. Full variable domain (missing parts from reference TRBV5-4 and TRBJ2-7): ETGVTQSPTHLIKTRGQQVTLRCSSQSGHNTVSWYQQALGQGPQFIFQYYREEENGRGNFPPRFSGLQFPNYSSELNVNALELDDSALYLCASSLSGASSEQYFGPGTRLTVT.

This clonotype was counted between two and nine times. The rearrangement joins TRBV6-1 to TRBJ2-1; D not certain. Trimming left V 5 bases short and J 7 bases short, with 9 bases between. Germline V gene data show CDR1 as MNHNS and CDR2 as SASEGT. The CDR3 runs 12 residues. In DNA form, the CDR3 reads TGTGCCAGCAGTCCCGGCGAAAATGAGCAGTTCTTC. Its translation: CASSPGENEQFF.

This clonotype was counted between two and nine times. The chain couples TRBV7-2 to TRBJ2-3; 11 bases fit TRBD2. V was pared by 7 bases and J by 3 bases, with 9 bases of the junction left unmatched. From germline, CDR1 is SGHTA and CDR2 FQGNSA. The CDR3 has 16 residues. CDR3 DNA sequence: TGTGCCAGCAATCTAAGGGGACTAGCGGTGACAGATACGCAGTATTTT. This encodes CASNLRGLAVTDTQYF.

This clonotype showed up just a few times. The CDR3 DNA follows: TGCAGCGCCCAACTAGCTAAAACCTACGAGCAGTACTTC. This codes for CSAQLAKTYEQYF. The genes are TRBV29-1 and TRBJ2-7; a weak D match, TRBD2 (6 bases). The V end lost 7 bases, the J end lost 2 bases, and 15 bases lay between the germline ends. Germline V gene sequence: CDR1 SQVTM, CDR2 ANQGSEA. The CDR3 loop spans 13 amino acids.

This clonotype was seen a few times. The chain couples TRBV9 to TRBJ2-7, with D perhaps given as TRBD1 or TRBD2 (7 bases each). Germline-derived CDR1 and CDR2 are SGDLS and YYNGEE. The CDR3 length is 15 residues. Deletions cut 3 bases from V and 0 bases from J, with 13 bases between. As DNA, the CDR3 is TGTGCCAGCAGCGCCTCAGGGGGGGGCTCCTACGAGCAGTACTTC. Amino acids: CASSASGGGSYEQYF.

This clonotype was observed a few times. The gene calls are TRBV2 and TRBJ2-5; 9 positions match TRBD2. This CDR3 has 15 residues. Germline CDR1 and CDR2: SNHLY and FYNNEI. V shed 5 bases, J shed 4 bases, and the junction held 8 bases outside the gene matches. The CDR3: CASSWTSEGIETQYF. The CDR3 DNA is TGTGCCAGCAGTTGGACTAGCGAGGGAATAGAGACCCAGTACTTC.

This clonotype has ten or more counts. The chain recombines TRBV28 with TRBJ1-1; maybe TRBD1 (6 bases). There are 15 residues in the CDR3. The germline V and J ends were trimmed by 5 bases and 1 base, with 14 bases remaining between them. CDR1 and CDR2 from the germline V gene are MDHEN and SYDVKM. The CDR3 loop is CASSTVWGRNTEAFF. In nucleotides, the CDR3 is TGTGCCAGCAGTACAGTTTGGGGGCGGAACACTGAAGCTTTCTTT. Filled out from reference TRBV28 and TRBJ1-1, the complete variable domain reads DVKVTQSSRYLVKRTGEKVFLECVQDMDHENMFWYRQDPGLGLRLIYFSYDVKMKEKGDIPEGYSVSREKKERFSLILESASTNQTSMYLCASSTVWGRNTEAFFGQGTRLTVV.

This clonotype was counted ten times or more. The chain is built from TRBV18 and TRBJ2-1, with D tentatively TRBD2 (6 bases). Germline CDR1 KGHSH, CDR2 LQKENI. This CDR3 spans 14 amino acids. The V end was cut by 2 bases, the J end by 8 bases, with 13 bases between. The CDR3 region has the DNA TGTGCCAGCTCACCAGGGGGAGGTTACGATGAGCAGTTCTTC. Protein: CASSPGGGYDEQFF.

The chain uses TRBV4-1 and TRBJ2-1; 13 nucleotides match TRBD2. The V and J ends lost 2 bases and 8 bases, in that order; junction bases with no gene match: 9. CDR3 size: 17 residues. The germline V gene encodes CDR1 MGHRA and CDR2 YSYEKL. The CDR3 nucleotides are TGCGCCAGCAGCCAACCGAGACTAGCGGGAGGTAATGATGAGCAGTTCTTC. It codes for CASSQPRLAGGNDEQFF.

This clonotype was recorded at least ten times. The rearrangement links TRBV12-3 or TRBV12-4 to TRBJ1-5; a possible D gene is TRBD1 (5 bases). With 3 bases removed from V and 7 bases from J, the gap between germline ends came to 22 bases. The CDR3 length is 17 residues. CDR3 residues: CASSLIRGLNLVQPQHF. DNA of the CDR3: TGTGCCAGCAGTTTGATCCGGGGACTGAATCTTGTCCAGCCCCAGCATTTT.

This clonotype was found many times. The chain is built from TRBV30 and TRBJ2-7; D not certain. Germline loops: CDR1 GTSNPN, CDR2 SVGIG (reference sequence). The germline V and J ends were trimmed by 5 bases and 5 bases, with 13 bases remaining between them. The CDR3 length is 12 residues. The DNA for the CDR3 is TGTGCCTGGGCCCAAGATCGCCACGAGCAGTACTTC. The encoded protein is CAWAQDRHEQYF.

This clonotype was seen at least ten times. The chain links TRBV27 to TRBJ2-7, with 8 bases matching TRBD1. Germline loops: CDR1 MNHEY, CDR2 SMNVEV (reference sequence). The V gene end was trimmed by 4 bases and the J gene end by 4 bases; junction bases not matched to a gene: 12. This CDR3 is 16 amino acids long. In DNA form, the CDR3 reads TGTGCCAGCAGTTCTGTTCGAGGACAGGGCCTTTACGAGCAGTACTTC. Its translation: CASSSVRGQGLYEQYF.

This clonotype was counted a few times. The V and J genes are TRBV28 and TRBJ1-2; D uncertain. The V end lost 6 bases, the J end lost 7 bases, and 12 bases lay between the germline ends. Germline lookup yields CDR1 MDHEN and CDR2 SYDVKM. The CDR3 runs 12 residues. CDR3: CASSIPPSGYTF. CDR3 nucleotides: TGTGCCAGCAGCATCCCCCCCTCTGGCTACACCTTC.